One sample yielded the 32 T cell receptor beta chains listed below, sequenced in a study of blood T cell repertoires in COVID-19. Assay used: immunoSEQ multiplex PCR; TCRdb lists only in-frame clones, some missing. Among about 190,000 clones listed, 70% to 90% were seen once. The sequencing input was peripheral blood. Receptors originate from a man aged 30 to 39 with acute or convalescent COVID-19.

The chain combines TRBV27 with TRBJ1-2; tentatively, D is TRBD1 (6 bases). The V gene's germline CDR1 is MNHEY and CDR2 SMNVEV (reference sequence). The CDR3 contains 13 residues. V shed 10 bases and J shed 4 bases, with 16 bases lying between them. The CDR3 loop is CATSQGWSYGYTF. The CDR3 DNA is TGTGCCACATCTCAGGGGTGGAGCTATGGCTACACCTTC.

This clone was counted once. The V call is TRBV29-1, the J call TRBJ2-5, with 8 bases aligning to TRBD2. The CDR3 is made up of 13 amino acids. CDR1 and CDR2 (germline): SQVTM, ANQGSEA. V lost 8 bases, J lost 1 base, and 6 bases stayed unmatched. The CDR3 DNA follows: TGCAGCTCCATGGGACTAGTCCAAGAGACCCAGTACTTC. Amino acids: CSSMGLVQETQYF.

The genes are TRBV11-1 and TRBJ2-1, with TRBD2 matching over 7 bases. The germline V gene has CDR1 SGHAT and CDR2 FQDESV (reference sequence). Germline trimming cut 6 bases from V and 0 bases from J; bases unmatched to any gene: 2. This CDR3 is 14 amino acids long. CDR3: CASRGGSSYNEQFF. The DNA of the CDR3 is TGTGCCAGCAGAGGCGGGAGCTCCTACAATGAGCAGTTCTTC.

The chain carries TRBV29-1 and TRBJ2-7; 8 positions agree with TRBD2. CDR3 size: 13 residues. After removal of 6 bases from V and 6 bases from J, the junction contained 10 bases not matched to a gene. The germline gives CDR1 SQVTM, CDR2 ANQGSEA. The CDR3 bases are TGCAGCGTGATAAAAGGCGGGGGGCGCGAGCAGTACTTC. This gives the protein CSVIKGGGREQYF.

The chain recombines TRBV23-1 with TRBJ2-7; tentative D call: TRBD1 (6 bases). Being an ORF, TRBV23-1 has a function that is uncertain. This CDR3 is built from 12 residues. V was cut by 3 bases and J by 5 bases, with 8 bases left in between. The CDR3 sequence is CASSHRDNEQYF. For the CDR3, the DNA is TGCGCCAGCAGTCATCGGGACAACGAGCAGTACTTC.

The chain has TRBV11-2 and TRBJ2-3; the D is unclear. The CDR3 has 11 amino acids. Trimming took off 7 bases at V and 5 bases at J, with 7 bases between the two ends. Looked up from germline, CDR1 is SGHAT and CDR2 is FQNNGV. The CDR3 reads CASTPQDTQYF. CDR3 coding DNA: TGTGCCAGCACCCCACAAGATACGCAGTATTTT.

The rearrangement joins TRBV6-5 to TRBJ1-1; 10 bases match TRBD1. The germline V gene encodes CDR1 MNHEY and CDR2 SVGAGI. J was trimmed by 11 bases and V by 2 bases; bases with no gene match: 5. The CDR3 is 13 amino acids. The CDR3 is CASSYTDRGPAFF. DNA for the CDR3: TGTGCCAGCAGTTACACCGACAGGGGGCCGGCTTTCTTT.

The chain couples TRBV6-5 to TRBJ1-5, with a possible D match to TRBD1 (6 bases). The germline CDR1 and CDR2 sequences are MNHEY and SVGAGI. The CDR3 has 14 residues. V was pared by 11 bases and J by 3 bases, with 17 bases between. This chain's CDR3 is CAAGEGGVNQPQHF. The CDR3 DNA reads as TGTGCCGCTGGAGAGGGGGGGGTCAATCAGCCCCAGCATTTT.

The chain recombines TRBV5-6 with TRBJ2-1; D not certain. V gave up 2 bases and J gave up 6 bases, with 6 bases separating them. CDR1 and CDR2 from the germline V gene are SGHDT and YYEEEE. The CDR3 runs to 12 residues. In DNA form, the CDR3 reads TGTGCCAGCAGCTTCCTCGGCAATGAGCAGTTCTTC. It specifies CASSFLGNEQFF.

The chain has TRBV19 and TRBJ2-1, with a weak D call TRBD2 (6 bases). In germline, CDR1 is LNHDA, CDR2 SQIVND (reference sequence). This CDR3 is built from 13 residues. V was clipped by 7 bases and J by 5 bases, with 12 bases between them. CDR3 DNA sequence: TGTGCCAGTAAACGGAGGGGCAACAATGAGCAGTTCTTC. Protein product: CASKRRGNNEQFF.

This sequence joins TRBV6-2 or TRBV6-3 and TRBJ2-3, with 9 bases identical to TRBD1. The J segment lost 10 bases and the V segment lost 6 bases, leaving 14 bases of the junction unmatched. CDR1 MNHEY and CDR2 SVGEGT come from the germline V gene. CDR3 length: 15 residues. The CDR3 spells CASSPRTGAASAQYF. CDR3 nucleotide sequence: TGTGCCAGCAGCCCCCGGACAGGGGCCGCGAGTGCGCAGTATTTT.

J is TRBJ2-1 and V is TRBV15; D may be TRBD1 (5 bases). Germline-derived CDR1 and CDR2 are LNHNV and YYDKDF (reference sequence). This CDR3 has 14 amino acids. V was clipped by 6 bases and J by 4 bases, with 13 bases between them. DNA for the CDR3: TGTGCCACCAGAGGGGCCAGCACGTACAATGAGCAGTTCTTC. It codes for CATRGASTYNEQFF.

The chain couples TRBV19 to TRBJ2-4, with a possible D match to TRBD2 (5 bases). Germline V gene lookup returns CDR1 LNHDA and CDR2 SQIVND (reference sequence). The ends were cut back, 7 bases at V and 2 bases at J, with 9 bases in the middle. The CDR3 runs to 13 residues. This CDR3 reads CASIGGSKNIQYF. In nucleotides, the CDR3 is TGTGCCAGTATCGGAGGTTCCAAAAACATTCAGTACTTC.

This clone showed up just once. CDR3 sequence reads: CASSLVQNTEAFF. CDR3 nucleotide sequence: TGTGCCAGCAGTTTAGTACAGAACACTGAAGCTTTCTTT. This chain links TRBV12-3 or TRBV12-4 with TRBJ1-1, with D unresolved. The V end was cut by 1 base, the J end by 1 base, with 4 bases between. This CDR3 has 13 residues.

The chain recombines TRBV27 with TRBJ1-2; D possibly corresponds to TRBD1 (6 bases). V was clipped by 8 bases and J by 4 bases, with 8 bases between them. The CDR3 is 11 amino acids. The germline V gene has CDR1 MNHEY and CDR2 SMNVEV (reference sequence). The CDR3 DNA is TGTGCCAGCGGACAGCTCTATGGCTACACCTTC. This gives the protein CASGQLYGYTF.

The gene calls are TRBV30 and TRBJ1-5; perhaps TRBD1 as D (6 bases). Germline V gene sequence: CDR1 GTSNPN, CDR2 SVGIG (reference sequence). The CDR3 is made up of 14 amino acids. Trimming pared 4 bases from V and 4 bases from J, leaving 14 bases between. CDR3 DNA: TGTGCCTGGAAGGGGGGGCTGAGTAATCAGCCCCAGCATTTT. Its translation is CAWKGGLSNQPQHF.

CDR3: CASKKEANTGELFF. Written as DNA, the CDR3 is TGTGCCAGTAAGAAGGAGGCGAACACCGGGGAGCTGTTTTTT. The chain recombines TRBV19 with TRBJ2-2; tentatively, D is TRBD2 (5 bases). The germline V gene has CDR1 LNHDA and CDR2 SQIVND (reference sequence). V was cut by 7 bases and J by 0 bases, with 9 bases left in between. This CDR3 spans 14 amino acids.

Written as DNA, the CDR3 is TGTGCCAGCAGTGAAGCGCAACAGGGGTACTATGGCTACACCTTC. Protein product: CASSEAQQGYYGYTF. The chain employs TRBV2 and TRBJ1-2, with TRBD1 matching over 7 bases. CDR1 is SNHLY and CDR2 is FYNNEI in the germline V gene. The CDR3 is made up of 15 amino acids. V shed 0 bases, J shed 3 bases, and the junction held 4 bases outside the gene matches.

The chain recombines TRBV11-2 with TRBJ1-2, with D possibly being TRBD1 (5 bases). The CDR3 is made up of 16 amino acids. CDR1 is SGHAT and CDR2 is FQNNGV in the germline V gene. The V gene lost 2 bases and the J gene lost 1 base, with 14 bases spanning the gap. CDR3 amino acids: CASSLRETALNYGYTF. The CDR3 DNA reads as TGTGCCAGCAGCTTACGTGAGACAGCCCTTAACTATGGCTACACCTTC.

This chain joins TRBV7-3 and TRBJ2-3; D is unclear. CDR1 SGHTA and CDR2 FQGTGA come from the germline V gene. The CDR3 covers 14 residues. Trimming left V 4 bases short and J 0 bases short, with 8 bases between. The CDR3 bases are TGTGCCAGCAGCTCCCGAGCCAGCACAGATACGCAGTATTTT. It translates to CASSSRASTDTQYF.

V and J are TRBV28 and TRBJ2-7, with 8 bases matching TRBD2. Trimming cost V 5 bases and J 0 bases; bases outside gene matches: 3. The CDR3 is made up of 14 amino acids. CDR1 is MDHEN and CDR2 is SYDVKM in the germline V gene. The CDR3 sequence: CASSVLAVSYEQYF. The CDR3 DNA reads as TGTGCCAGCAGTGTACTAGCGGTCTCCTACGAGCAGTACTTC.

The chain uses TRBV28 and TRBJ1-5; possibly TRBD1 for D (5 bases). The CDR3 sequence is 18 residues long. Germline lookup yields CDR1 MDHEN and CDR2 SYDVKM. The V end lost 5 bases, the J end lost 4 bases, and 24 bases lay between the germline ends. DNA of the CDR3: TGTGCCAGCAGTCCGTATCTGACAGCGTCAAGGGTGAATCAGCCCCAGCATTTT. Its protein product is CASSPYLTASRVNQPQHF.

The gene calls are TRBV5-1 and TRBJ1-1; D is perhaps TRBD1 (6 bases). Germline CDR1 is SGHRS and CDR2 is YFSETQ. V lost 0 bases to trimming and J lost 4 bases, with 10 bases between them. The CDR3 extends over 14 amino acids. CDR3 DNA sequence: TGCGCCAGCAGCTTGGGACAGGCGTCCACTGAAGCTTTCTTT. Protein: CASSLGQASTEAFF.

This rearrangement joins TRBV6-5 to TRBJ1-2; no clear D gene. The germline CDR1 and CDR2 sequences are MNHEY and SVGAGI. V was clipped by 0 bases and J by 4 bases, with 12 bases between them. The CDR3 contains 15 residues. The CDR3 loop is CASSYSTGGPYGYTF. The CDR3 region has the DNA TGTGCCAGCAGTTACTCGACCGGAGGGCCCTATGGCTACACCTTC.

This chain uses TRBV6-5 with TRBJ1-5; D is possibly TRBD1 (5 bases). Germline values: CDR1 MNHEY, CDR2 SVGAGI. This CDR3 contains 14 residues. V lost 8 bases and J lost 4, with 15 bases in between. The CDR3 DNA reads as TGTGCCAGCGATTCATCCGGGGGAAATCAGCCCCAGCATTTT. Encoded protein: CASDSSGGNQPQHF.

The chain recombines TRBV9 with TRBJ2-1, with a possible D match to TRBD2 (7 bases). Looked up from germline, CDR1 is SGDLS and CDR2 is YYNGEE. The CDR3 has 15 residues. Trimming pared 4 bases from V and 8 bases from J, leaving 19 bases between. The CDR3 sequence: CASSSRLAGGDEQFF. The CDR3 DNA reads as TGTGCCAGCAGCTCCCGACTAGCCGGGGGCGATGAGCAGTTCTTC.

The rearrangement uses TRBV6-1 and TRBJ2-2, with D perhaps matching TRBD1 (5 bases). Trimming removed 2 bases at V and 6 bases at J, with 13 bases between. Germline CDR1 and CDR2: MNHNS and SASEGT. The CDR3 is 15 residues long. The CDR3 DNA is TGTGCCAGCAGTGAAATCCGGGTAGGGGCCGGGGAGCTGTTTTTT. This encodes CASSEIRVGAGELFF.

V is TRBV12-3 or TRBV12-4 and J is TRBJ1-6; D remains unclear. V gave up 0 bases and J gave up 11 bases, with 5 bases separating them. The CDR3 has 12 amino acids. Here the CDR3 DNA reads TGTGCCAGCAGTTTAGCCACTCCACCCCTCCACTTT. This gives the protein CASSLATPPLHF.

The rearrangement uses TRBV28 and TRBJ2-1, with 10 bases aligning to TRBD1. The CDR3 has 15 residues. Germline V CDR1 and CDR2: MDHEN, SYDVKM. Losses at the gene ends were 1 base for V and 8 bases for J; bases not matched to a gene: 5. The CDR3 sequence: CASSLSGQGIDEQFF. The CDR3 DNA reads TGTGCCAGCAGTTTATCGGGACAGGGGATCGATGAGCAGTTCTTC.

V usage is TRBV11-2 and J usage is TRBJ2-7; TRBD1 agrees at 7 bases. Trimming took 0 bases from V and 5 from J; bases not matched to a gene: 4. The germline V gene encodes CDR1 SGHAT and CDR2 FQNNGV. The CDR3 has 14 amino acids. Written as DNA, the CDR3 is TGTGCCAGCAGCTTAGAAGGGGGCATCGACGAGCAGTACTTC. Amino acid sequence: CASSLEGGIDEQYF.

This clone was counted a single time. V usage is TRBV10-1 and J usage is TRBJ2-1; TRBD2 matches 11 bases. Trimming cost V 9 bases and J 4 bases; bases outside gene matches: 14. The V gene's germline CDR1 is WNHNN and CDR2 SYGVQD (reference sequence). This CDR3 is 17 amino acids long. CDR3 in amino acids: CASLTSGDLLGYNEQFF. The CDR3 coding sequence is TGCGCCAGTTTGACTAGCGGGGACCTCTTGGGTTACAATGAGCAGTTCTTC.

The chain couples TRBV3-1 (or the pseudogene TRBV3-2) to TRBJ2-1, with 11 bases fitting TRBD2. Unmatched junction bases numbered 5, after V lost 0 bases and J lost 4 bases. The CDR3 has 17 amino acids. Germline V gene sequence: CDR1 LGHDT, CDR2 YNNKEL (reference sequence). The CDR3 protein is CASSQDSGTSGYNEQFF. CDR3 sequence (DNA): TGTGCCAGCAGCCAAGACTCCGGGACTAGCGGTTACAATGAGCAGTTCTTC.